These T cell receptor beta chains were read from a single sample in a study of blood T cell repertoires in COVID-19. The data were produced by immunoSEQ multiplex PCR, yet TCRdb's version contains in-frame clones alone and is incomplete. The sample carries over 100,000 clones, roughly 81% recorded once. Sequenced: peripheral blood. The receptors here all came from a man aged 40-50 years with acute or convalescent COVID-19. Both conserved end residues are part of each CDR3. The D gene is left open where the match is weak. For some rows the clone size is stated as once, few or many, or as a class when expanded; others skip it.

D: TRBD2
length: 15
V: TRBV28
size: once
J: TRBJ2-7
DNA: TGTGCCAGCAGCCCCACTCTAGCGGGCCCGTACGAGCAGTACTTC
CDR3: CASSPTLAGPYEQYF

D: TRBD2
length: 14
V: TRBV29-1
size: .
J: TRBJ2-3
DNA: TGCAGCGTTGGAAAGCGGGGGGGCGAAGATACGCAGTATTTT
CDR3: CSVGKRGGEDTQYF

D: .
length: 14
V: TRBV24-1
size: .
J: TRBJ2-1
DNA: TGTGCCACCAGTGCTCCCCTGGGGGGGGGCGAGCAGTTCTTC
CDR3: CATSAPLGGGEQFF

D: TRBD1
length: 14
V: TRBV23-1
size: few
J: TRBJ2-3
DNA: TGCGCCAGCAGTCAAGGACAGGGCCCAGATACGCAGTATTTT
CDR3: CASSQGQGPDTQYF

D: .
length: 15
V: TRBV27
size: .
J: TRBJ2-7
DNA: TGTGCCAGCAGTTCCGCCCGGGGGGCCTCCTACGAGCAGTACTTC
CDR3: CASSSARGASYEQYF

D: .
length: 13
V: TRBV7-8
size: .
J: TRBJ1-1
DNA: TGTGCCAGCTGCCTGACATCGGGAACTGAAGCTTTCTTT
CDR3: CASCLTSGTEAFF

D: TRBD1
length: 13
V: TRBV7-7
size: .
J: TRBJ2-5
DNA: TGTGCTAGCAGCCGGGACAGGGGAGAGACCCAGTACTTC
CDR3: CASSRDRGETQYF

D: .
length: 14
V: TRBV3-1/TRBV3-2
size: once
J: TRBJ2-1
DNA: TGTGCCAGCAGCCAGACAGACCTCTACAATGAGCAGTTCTTC
CDR3: CASSQTDLYNEQFF

D: TRBD2
length: 14
V: TRBV6-2/TRBV6-3
size: .
J: TRBJ2-3
DNA: TGTGCCAGCAGTTCTAGCGGGAGCGTCAATACGCAGTATTTT
CDR3: CASSSSGSVNTQYF

D: TRBD2
length: 14
V: TRBV7-9
size: once
J: TRBJ2-5
DNA: TGTGCCAGCAGCTTAGGGACTAGCGGAGAGACCCAGTACTTC
CDR3: CASSLGTSGETQYF

D: TRBD1
length: 14
V: TRBV6-4
size: .
J: TRBJ1-6
DNA: TGTGCCAGCAGTGACCAGGGGGCGAATTCACCCCTCCACTTT
CDR3: CASSDQGANSPLHF

D: TRBD1
length: 15
V: TRBV7-9
size: .
J: TRBJ2-7
DNA: TGTGCCAGCAGCCCGAACAGGGGCCGAACCTACGAGCAGTACTTC
CDR3: CASSPNRGRTYEQYF

D: TRBD2
length: 16
V: TRBV3-1/TRBV3-2
size: .
J: TRBJ2-2
DNA: TGTGCCAGCAGCGCGCACTATCGGGGAGGGATCGGGGAGCTGTTTTTT
CDR3: CASSAHYRGGIGELFF

D: .
length: 13
V: TRBV6-5
size: .
J: TRBJ1-6
DNA: TGTGCCAGCAGAACCCGACAGGCCTCACCCCTCCACTTT
CDR3: CASRTRQASPLHF

D: TRBD1
length: 16
V: TRBV28
size: few
J: TRBJ1-3
DNA: TGTGCCAGCAGCCAGACGGGACAGGGGTCTGGAAACACCATATATTTT
CDR3: CASSQTGQGSGNTIYF

D: TRBD1
length: 16
V: TRBV27
size: .
J: TRBJ2-2
DNA: TGTGCCAGCAGTTTTTCCCCGGACAGGGACACCGGGGAGCTGTTTTTT
CDR3: CASSFSPDRDTGELFF

D: .
length: 14
V: TRBV5-1
size: .
J: TRBJ1-1
DNA: TGCGCCAGCAGCTTTGGGGGCGGAAACACTGAAGCTTTCTTT
CDR3: CASSFGGGNTEAFF

D: TRBD1
length: 14
V: TRBV7-8
size: .
J: TRBJ1-1
DNA: TGTGCCAGCAGCTTGGTCAGGGGGCGTAACGAAGCTTTCTTT
CDR3: CASSLVRGRNEAFF

D: .
length: 14
V: TRBV2
size: .
J: TRBJ1-1
DNA: TGTGCCACCTTGGAGCAGGGTCTGAGGACTGAAGCTTTCTTT
CDR3: CATLEQGLRTEAFF

D: TRBD1
length: 14
V: TRBV5-1
size: .
J: TRBJ2-7
DNA: TGCGCCAGCAGCGGAGCGGGACAGGGGTACGAGCAGTACTTC
CDR3: CASSGAGQGYEQYF

D: TRBD2
length: 14
V: TRBV6-5
size: .
J: TRBJ2-1
DNA: TGTGCCAGCAGTCCCAGCGGGGGGGCAAATGAGCAGTTCTTC
CDR3: CASSPSGGANEQFF

D: TRBD1
length: 16
V: TRBV11-3
size: .
J: TRBJ2-1
DNA: TGTGCCAGCAGACTAGAAGCCGGGACAGGGAACAATGAGCAGTTCTTC
CDR3: CASRLEAGTGNNEQFF

D: TRBD1
length: 16
V: TRBV5-6
size: .
J: TRBJ2-2
DNA: TGTGCCAGCAGCTTGAATAGGGGGCGGGTCACCGGGGAGCTGTTTTTT
CDR3: CASSLNRGRVTGELFF

D: TRBD1
length: 16
V: TRBV25-1
size: once
J: TRBJ1-6
DNA: TGTGCCAGCAGTGAGCTAGGGGGCACTTATAATTCACCCCTCCACTTT
CDR3: CASSELGGTYNSPLHF

D: .
length: 12
V: TRBV6-2/TRBV6-3
size: .
J: TRBJ2-7
DNA: TGTGCCAGCAGTGACCCCTCGGAGGAGCAGTACTTC
CDR3: CASSDPSEEQYF

D: TRBD2
length: 17
V: TRBV27
size: once
J: TRBJ2-1
DNA: TGTGCCAGCAGCAAAAGGGCTAGCGGGGCCTCCCGGAATGAGCAGTTCTTC
CDR3: CASSKRASGASRNEQFF

D: .
length: 15
V: TRBV6-5
size: .
J: TRBJ1-5
DNA: TGTGCCAGCAGTTACGGTAAGGGGAACAATCAGCCCCAGCATTTT
CDR3: CASSYGKGNNQPQHF

D: .
length: 15
V: TRBV7-9
size: .
J: TRBJ1-5
DNA: TGTGCCAGCAGCTTAGGCGGGAGTCCGGGTCAGCCCCAGCATTTT
CDR3: CASSLGGSPGQPQHF

D: .
length: 13
V: TRBV29-1
size: once
J: TRBJ1-3
DNA: TGCAGCGTTGTTAGCAATTCTGGAAACACCATATATTTT
CDR3: CSVVSNSGNTIYF

D: .
length: 14
V: TRBV28
size: .
J: TRBJ1-5
DNA: TGTGCCAGCAGTTTAGGGGCAGTGTATCAGCCCCAGCATTTT
CDR3: CASSLGAVYQPQHF

D: TRBD2
length: 16
V: TRBV11-2
size: .
J: TRBJ2-3
DNA: TGTGCCAGCAGCCCGGGACTAGCGGGAGCCCTAGATACGCAGTATTTT
CDR3: CASSPGLAGALDTQYF

D: TRBD1
length: 15
V: TRBV19
size: .
J: TRBJ1-5
DNA: TGTGCCAGTAGCAGGGACAGTAATAGCAATCAGCCCCAGCATTTT
CDR3: CASSRDSNSNQPQHF

D: .
length: 14
V: TRBV19
size: .
J: TRBJ2-3
DNA: TGTGCCAGTAGTATTACCCGGTTAGCAGATACGCAGTATTTT
CDR3: CASSITRLADTQYF

D: .
length: 16
V: TRBV4-2
size: .
J: TRBJ2-2
DNA: TGTGCCAGCAGCCAAGATTACAACAGGGTGACCGGGGAGCTGTTTTTT
CDR3: CASSQDYNRVTGELFF

D: TRBD2
length: 15
V: TRBV6-5
size: .
J: TRBJ2-1
DNA: TGTGCCAGCGTAAAAGGGACTAGCGGGGGGAATGAGCAGTTCTTC
CDR3: CASVKGTSGGNEQFF

D: .
length: 16
V: TRBV19
size: .
J: TRBJ1-5
DNA: TGTGCCAGTAGTATAGGACAGTTCTATAGCAATCAGCCCCAGCATTTT
CDR3: CASSIGQFYSNQPQHF

D: .
length: 13
V: TRBV7-9
size: .
J: TRBJ1-6
DNA: TGTGCCAGCAGCTTGGACAGCAATTCACCCCTCCACTTT
CDR3: CASSLDSNSPLHF

D: .
length: 14
V: TRBV5-1
size: once
J: TRBJ1-2
DNA: TGCGCCAGCAGCTTGGGCGAAGTTGGCTATGGCTACACCTTC
CDR3: CASSLGEVGYGYTF

D: .
length: 14
V: TRBV27
size: .
J: TRBJ2-5
DNA: TGTGCCAGCAGTTTATTAGGACAGCAAGAGACCCAGTACTTC
CDR3: CASSLLGQQETQYF

D: .
length: 14
V: TRBV2
size: .
J: TRBJ1-6
DNA: TGTGCCAGCAAGCTCCGGGTTTCGGATTCACCCCTCCACTTT
CDR3: CASKLRVSDSPLHF

D: .
length: 15
V: TRBV6-1
size: .
J: TRBJ1-1
DNA: TGTGCCAGCAGTGAATTGCGGATCATGAACACTGAAGCTTTCTTT
CDR3: CASSELRIMNTEAFF

D: .
length: 15
V: TRBV28
size: .
J: TRBJ2-3
DNA: TGTGCCAGCACCAGGGCAGGAATGAGCACAGATACGCAGTATTTT
CDR3: CASTRAGMSTDTQYF

D: TRBD1
length: 15
V: TRBV11-3
size: .
J: TRBJ2-5
DNA: TGTGCCAGCAGCTTAGGGGACAGTGACCAAGAGACCCAGTACTTC
CDR3: CASSLGDSDQETQYF

D: TRBD1
length: 12
V: TRBV9
size: few
J: TRBJ2-1
DNA: TGTGCCAGCAGCAAAGACAGGGATGAGCAGTTCTTC
CDR3: CASSKDRDEQFF

D: .
length: 14
V: TRBV7-9
size: .
J: TRBJ2-2
DNA: TGTGCCAGCAGCTTAATGTCTATTTCCGGGGAGCTGTTTTTT
CDR3: CASSLMSISGELFF

D: TRBD1
length: 16
V: TRBV5-1
size: .
J: TRBJ1-6
DNA: TGCGCCAGCAGCTTTACCGGGACAGGGAGGAATTCACCCCTCCACTTT
CDR3: CASSFTGTGRNSPLHF

D: TRBD2
length: 15
V: TRBV10-3
size: few
J: TRBJ2-2
DNA: TGTGCCATCAGCGACGGACTAGGGTTGAGCGGGGAGCTGTTTTTT
CDR3: CAISDGLGLSGELFF

D: TRBD1
length: 16
V: TRBV12-5
size: .
J: TRBJ2-2
DNA: TGTGCTAGTGGTCCGCAGGGGGCCACTAACACCGGGGAGCTGTTTTTT
CDR3: CASGPQGATNTGELFF

D: .
length: 15
V: TRBV23-1
size: few
J: TRBJ2-7
DNA: TGCGCCAGCAGTCAATCGAGGGGCGAGGAGGGCGAGCAGTACTTC
CDR3: CASSQSRGEEGEQYF

D: TRBD2
length: 15
V: TRBV4-1
size: .
J: TRBJ2-7
DNA: TGCGCCAGCAGCCAGAAGGCGGGAGTAAGCTACGAGCAGTACTTC
CDR3: CASSQKAGVSYEQYF

D: TRBD1
length: 14
V: TRBV19
size: .
J: TRBJ2-3
DNA: TGTGCCAGTAGGCCTACAGGGGCCACAGATACGCAGTATTTT
CDR3: CASRPTGATDTQYF

D: TRBD2
length: 16
V: TRBV7-2
size: once
J: TRBJ2-5
DNA: TGTGCCAGCAGCCTAGTAGCGGGGGGCTGGCAAGAGACCCAGTACTTC
CDR3: CASSLVAGGWQETQYF

D: TRBD1
length: 16
V: TRBV2
size: .
J: TRBJ1-5
DNA: TGTGCCAGCAGCCAGACAGGGGTCTACGGCAATCAGCCCCAGCATTTT
CDR3: CASSQTGVYGNQPQHF

D: .
length: 11
V: TRBV13
size: few
J: TRBJ2-7
DNA: TGTGCCAGCAGCTCGGTCTACGAGCAGTACTTC
CDR3: CASSSVYEQYF

D: TRBD1
length: 15
V: TRBV7-2
size: .
J: TRBJ2-7
DNA: TGTGCCAGCAGAAGGGACAGGGGTGGATTCTACGAGCAGTACTTC
CDR3: CASRRDRGGFYEQYF

D: TRBD2
length: 15
V: TRBV5-1
size: .
J: TRBJ2-5
DNA: TGCGCCAGCAGCTTAACTAGCGGGGGGTATGAGACCCAGTACTTC
CDR3: CASSLTSGGYETQYF

D: .
length: 15
V: TRBV7-9
size: few
J: TRBJ2-7
DNA: TGTGCCAGCAGCTCGAGGACTGCTCTCTCCTACGAGCAGTACTTC
CDR3: CASSSRTALSYEQYF

D: .
length: 14
V: TRBV7-9
size: .
J: TRBJ1-3
DNA: TGTGCCAGCAGCTTGGCTTACTCTGGAAACACCATATATTTT
CDR3: CASSLAYSGNTIYF

D: TRBD1
length: 14
V: TRBV5-1
size: few
J: TRBJ2-7
DNA: TGCGCCAGCAGCTTTCCGACAGGGCAGAGCGAGCAGTACTTC
CDR3: CASSFPTGQSEQYF

D: .
length: 15
V: TRBV6-1
size: .
J: TRBJ1-2
DNA: TGTGCCAGCAGTGAACAGGGCACAGCTAACTATGGCTACACCTTC
CDR3: CASSEQGTANYGYTF